The rows below give T cell receptor beta chains drawn from one sample of a study of blood T cells in healthy people across ages. TCRdb re-analysed the 5' RACE reads in MiXCR, keeping a single row per CDR3 protein. The repertoire holds approximately 800,000 distinct CDR3 sequences, with 55% to 65% as singletons. The source material was blood. These receptor sequences come from a man between 25 and 39 years old in good health. The CDR3 runs from the conserved cysteine through the conserved F or W. The D gene is left open where the match is weak. Rows give clone size only sometimes, using once, few, many, or a class for an expanded clone.

d_call	clone_size	j_call	v_call	cdr3_aa	cdr3_nt
.	many	TRBJ2-1	TRBV20-1	CSARPLSSYNEQFF	TGCAGTGCTAGACCCCTGAGCTCCTACAATGAGCAGTTCTTC
TRBD1	.	TRBJ2-7	TRBV2	CASTRGTGSCEQYF	TGTGCCAGCACCCGAGGGACAGGGAGCTGCGAGCAGTACTTC
.	.	TRBJ1-1	TRBV2	CASRGGVHTEAFF	TGTGCCAGCAGAGGAGGAGTACACACTGAAGCTTTCTTT
.	.	TRBJ2-7	TRBV29-1	CSVEGESSYEQYF	TGCAGCGTTGAAGGGGAGTCCTCCTACGAGCAGTACTTC
.	.	TRBJ2-6	TRBV7-3	CASSPARAAGANVLTF	TGTGCCAGCAGCCCAGCACGAGCCGCTGGGGCCAACGTCCTGACTTTC
TRBD1	many	TRBJ2-1	TRBV4-2	CASSRAGTGSHNEQFF	TGTGCCAGCAGCCGAGCCGGGACAGGTAGCCACAATGAGCAGTTCTTC
.	.	TRBJ1-6	TRBV12-3/TRBV12-4	CASSLDRLNSPLHF	TGTGCCAGCAGTTTAGACAGGCTTAATTCACCCCTCCACTTT
TRBD2	once	TRBJ2-7	TRBV7-9	CASSFPGTRGYEQYF	TGTGCCAGCAGCTTCCCCGGGACTAGGGGGTACGAGCAGTACTTC
TRBD1	.	TRBJ1-4	TRBV6-2/TRBV6-3	CASSYVGQVNEKLFF	TGTGCCAGCAGTTACGTGGGACAGGTTAATGAAAAACTGTTTTTT
TRBD2	.	TRBJ2-5	TRBV28	CASSLLGLAGGPTLQETQYF	TGTGCCAGCAGTTTATTGGGGCTAGCGGGGGGCCCCACTCTACAAGAGACCCAGTACTTC
.	.	TRBJ1-1	TRBV3-1	CASSQVHRDTEAFF	TGTGCCAGCAGCCAAGTCCACAGAGACACTGAAGCTTTCTTT
.	.	TRBJ2-3	TRBV2	CASLKRDTSTDTQYF	TGTGCCAGCCTGAAACGGGACACCAGCACAGATACGCAGTATTTT
.	.	TRBJ2-7	TRBV7-6	CASSHPGVYYEQYF	TGTGCCAGCAGCCACCCCGGGGTCTACTACGAGCAGTACTTC
.	once	TRBJ1-2	TRBV6-5	CASRRRSGYGYTF	TGTGCCAGCAGGAGAAGGAGTGGCTATGGCTACACCTTC
TRBD2	few	TRBJ2-3	TRBV20-1	CSARDVGGTDTQYF	TGCAGTGCTAGAGACGTGGGGGGGACAGATACGCAGTATTTT